The sequence of this T cell receptor beta chain was determined in a study of shared clonotypes between healthy human individuals. About the research overall: Aged between 18 and 49, the donors were two women and a few men.

Germline V gene data show CDR1 as LGHNA and CDR2 as YSLEER. With 2 bases clipped from V and 0 bases from J, the junction kept 10 bases outside the gene matches. The CDR3 sequence is 20 residues long. Assay: immunoSEQ multiplex PCR; the TCRdb copy retains only in-frame clones and omits some. The sample carries some 240,000 clones, 50% to 75% recorded once. The sequence derives from a man in his thirties or forties in good health. Sequenced sample: memory CD4+ T cells sorted from blood. Subset described: CD45RA-negative fraction. The J gene is TRBJ2-1, the V gene TRBV4-3, with TRBD2 matching 13 bases. CDR3 DNA sequence: TGCGCCAGCAGCCAACCTCGGACTAGCGGGAGCGAAAGCTCCTACAATGAGCAGTTCTTC. Translating gives CASSQPRTSGSESSYNEQFF.